This T cell receptor beta chain was captured in a study of CD8 T cells in ankylosing spondylitis. With respect to this clonotype: The antigen remains unidentified.

Looked up from germline, CDR1 is SGHDT and CDR2 is YYEEEE. CDR3 size: 16 residues. V lost 0 bases and J 4 bases, leaving 16 bases between the germline ends. Study results and limitations: With a CD8+ phenotype, disease-linked clones were relatively rare in peripheral blood. Characteristic, it appeared, of ankylosing spondylitis blood was a TCR beta motif of seven or eight highly homologous variants. According to the report, clones linked to the disease were significantly enriched in matched synovial fluid samples taken from ankylosing spondylitis patients.

By quantitative 5'-RACE with molecular barcodes, the TCR beta libraries were made. TCRdb re-analysed the 5' RACE reads in MiXCR, keeping a single row per CDR3 protein. The sample has 250,000 to 300,000 distinct CDR3 sequences; approximately 20% are singletons. The TCR was taken from a male donor with ankylosing spondylitis or in good health (not recorded which). The specimen was blood, either unsorted or a sorted T cell fraction (not recorded which). The chain has TRBV5-6 and TRBJ1-2, with D tentatively TRBD1 (5 bases). CDR3 residues: CASSLDLVSGPYGYTF. The CDR3 DNA follows: TGTGCCAGCAGCTTGGATTTGGTTTCGGGGCCCTATGGCTACACCTTC.